A single sample gave rise to the 9 T cell receptor beta chains below, sequenced in a study of siplizumab effects on memory and regulatory T cells. The mixed lymphocyte reaction cells were held in coculture (37°C) for approximately six days. These receptors lack a known antigen. The assay was immunoSEQ multiplex PCR, and TCRdb's table has in-frame clones only and misses some. The table records 11,000 to 15,000 clones, 45% to 50% of them present only once. The specimen was CFSE-low (dividing) CD4+ T cells sorted from an allogeneic mixed lymphocyte reaction. These receptors were obtained from a human donor in good health; the cells came from an allogeneic mixed lymphocyte reaction.

The table lists this clone with a few counts. The chain joins TRBV6-5 to TRBJ1-4, with a weak D call TRBD1 (5 bases). Looked up from germline, CDR1 is MNHEY and CDR2 is SVGAGI. The length of the CDR3 is 15 residues. Trimming took off 0 bases at V and 4 bases at J, with 9 bases between the two ends. The CDR3 sequence is CASSYSGGGNEKLFF. The CDR3 region has the DNA TGTGCCAGCAGTTACTCGGGGGGAGGTAATGAAAAACTGTTTTTT.

The table lists this clone with a few counts. The V and J genes are TRBV9 and TRBJ2-3, with D unclear. Trimming left V 4 bases short and J 5 bases short, with 8 bases between. This CDR3 contains 12 residues. The germline CDR1 and CDR2 sequences are SGDLS and YYNGEE. The CDR3 DNA is TGTGCCAGCAGCTCGTACGGAGATACGCAGTATTTT. Amino acid sequence: CASSSYGDTQYF. Full variable domain (remainder filled in from reference TRBV9 and TRBJ2-3): DSGVTQTPKHLITATGQRVTLRCSPRSGDLSVYWYQQSLDQGLQFLIQYYNGEERAKGNILERFSAQQFPDLHSELNLSSLELGDSALYFCASSSYGDTQYFGPGTRLTVL.

J is TRBJ2-1 and V is TRBV7-8, with D perhaps matching TRBD2 (6 bases). The CDR3 covers 16 residues. V was pared by 7 bases and J by 4 bases, with 20 bases between. Germline CDR1 and CDR2: SGHVS and FQNEAQ. The CDR3: CASTKEWEVPYNEQFF. Written as DNA, the CDR3 is TGTGCCAGCACGAAGGAGTGGGAGGTACCTTACAATGAGCAGTTCTTC.

This clone was detected only a few times. This chain links TRBV19 with TRBJ2-3; 15 nucleotides agree with TRBD2. The CDR3 runs to 16 residues. CDR1 is LNHDA, CDR2 SQIVND, per germline (reference sequence). The junction had 8 bases not matched to a gene; V was cut back by 10 bases and J by 3 bases. The CDR3 region is CATWTSGRAGTDTQYF. The CDR3 nucleotides are TGTGCCACCTGGACTAGCGGGAGGGCCGGAACAGATACGCAGTATTTT.

V usage is TRBV25-1 and J usage is TRBJ1-6; 7 bases agree with TRBD1. The CDR3 extends over 15 amino acids. Trimming took 6 bases from V and 5 from J; bases not matched to a gene: 7. Germline lookup yields CDR1 MGHDK and CDR2 SYGVNS. CDR3 sequence reads: CASSQPGTDNSPLHF. CDR3 DNA sequence: TGTGCCAGCAGCCAACCCGGGACAGATAATTCACCCCTCCACTTT.

The sample holds a few counts of this clone. V usage is TRBV5-5 and J usage is TRBJ2-3; TRBD1 matches at 8 bases. Looked up from germline, CDR1 is SGHKS and CDR2 is YYEKEE (reference sequence). This CDR3 spans 14 amino acids. With 2 bases clipped from V and 1 base from J, the junction kept 0 bases outside the gene matches. In DNA, the CDR3 is TGTGCCAGCAGCTTACAGGGGGGCACAGATACGCAGTATTTT. Amino acid sequence: CASSLQGGTDTQYF.

This clone was seen more than once but under ten times. V gene TRBV19 combines with J gene TRBJ1-5, with D unresolved. Between the trimmed V and J ends, which lost 0 bases and 0 bases, there was a span of 12 bases. The CDR3 is 17 residues long. Germline V gene data show CDR1 as LNHDA and CDR2 as SQIVND (reference sequence). The CDR3 reads CASSIDAGRYSNQPQHF. The CDR3 region has the DNA TGTGCCAGTAGTATAGATGCCGGGAGGTATAGCAATCAGCCCCAGCATTTT.

The chain employs TRBV6-5 and TRBJ1-2, with a possible D match to TRBD1 (5 bases). Trimming stripped 7 bases from V and 4 bases from J, with 19 bases between. Germline V gene sequence: CDR1 MNHEY, CDR2 SVGAGI. The CDR3 runs to 15 residues. In DNA form, the CDR3 reads TGTGCCAGCATCCCAAGGGGTCGAGGGCTCTATGGCTACACCTTC. Protein sequence: CASIPRGRGLYGYTF.

This chain joins TRBV6-1 and TRBJ2-2; D ambiguous. V lost 2 bases and J lost 0, with 1 base in between. CDR1 and CDR2 (germline): MNHNS, SASEGT. The CDR3 consists of 13 residues. The CDR3 region has the DNA TGTGCCAGCAGTGAACCGAACACCGGGGAGCTGTTTTTT. Translated: CASSEPNTGELFF.